One and the same sample provided the 26 T cell receptor beta chains below, sequenced in a study of blood T cell repertoires in COVID-19. Some clones are missing from TCRdb's copy, which holds only in-frame ones; the method was immunoSEQ multiplex PCR. The sample holds around 260,000 clones, 80% to 90% seen once. The source material was peripheral blood. The receptors derive from a woman between 70 and 85 years old with COVID-19, enrolled during active disease.

The DNA for the CDR3 is TGTGCCAGTAGTCCGCAACAGGGTGACAGGGAGCTGTTTTTT. Residues: CASSPQQGDRELFF. The chain combines TRBV19 with TRBJ2-2, with D tentatively TRBD1 (6 bases). Trimming removed 5 bases from V and 9 bases from J, with 16 bases in between. Germline lookup yields CDR1 LNHDA and CDR2 SQIVND (reference sequence). CDR3 size: 14 residues.

The sample holds a few counts of this clone. This chain uses TRBV19 with TRBJ1-5; D gene ambiguous. V was pared by 7 bases and J by 0 bases, with 13 bases between. Germline V gene lookup returns CDR1 LNHDA and CDR2 SQIVND (reference sequence). The CDR3 contains 15 residues. DNA of the CDR3: TGTGCCAGTATCACGAGTACCTATAGCAATCAGCCCCAGCATTTT. This gives the protein CASITSTYSNQPQHF.

The gene calls are TRBV11-3 and TRBJ2-3; 11 nucleotides match TRBD2. The CDR3 extends over 14 amino acids. The trim removed 5 bases at V and 5 bases at J, leaving 3 bases unmatched. CDR1 is SGHNT and CDR2 is YENEEA in the germline V gene. CDR3: CASSPGLAVDTQYF. DNA for the CDR3: TGTGCCAGCAGCCCGGGACTAGCGGTAGATACGCAGTATTTT.

J is TRBJ2-7 and V is TRBV11-3; 8 bases are shared with TRBD2. V gave up 4 bases and J gave up 4 bases; unmatched junction bases: 9. Per germline, CDR1 SGHNT and CDR2 YENEEA. The CDR3 totals 15 residues. CDR3 sequence reads: CASSSGVSGSYEQYF. The CDR3, as DNA: TGTGCCAGCAGCTCCGGTGTCAGCGGGAGTTACGAGCAGTACTTC.

The chain joins TRBV30 to TRBJ2-5; 7 positions match TRBD1. The germline gives CDR1 GTSNPN, CDR2 SVGIG (reference sequence). The V gene end was trimmed by 3 bases and the J gene end by 3 bases; junction bases not matched to a gene: 4. The CDR3 has 13 residues. Written as DNA, the CDR3 is TGTGCCTGGAGCCCCGGACAGGAAGAGACCCAGTACTTC. Translating gives CAWSPGQEETQYF.

The chain employs TRBV28 and TRBJ2-7; D perhaps matches TRBD1 (5 bases). V was pared by 0 bases and J by 0 bases, with 9 bases between. This CDR3 is 15 amino acids long. Per germline, CDR1 MDHEN and CDR2 SYDVKM. CDR3: CASSLWAGISYEQYF. The CDR3 DNA follows: TGTGCCAGCAGTTTATGGGCAGGGATCTCCTACGAGCAGTACTTC.

The J gene is TRBJ2-2, the V gene TRBV5-4; tentatively, D is TRBD1 (6 bases). This CDR3 is 15 amino acids long. Trimming removed 4 bases at V and 7 bases at J, with 17 bases between. Germline V lookup: CDR1 SGHNT, CDR2 YYREEE (reference sequence). The DNA of the CDR3 is TGTGCCAGCAGCCCTTCACAGGGAACAATCGGGGAGCTGTTTTTT. Translation gives CASSPSQGTIGELFF.

The V call is TRBV7-2, the J call TRBJ2-7; 12 nucleotides agree with TRBD2. Looked up from germline, CDR1 is SGHTA and CDR2 is FQGNSA. V dropped 4 bases and J dropped 1; count of bases not matched to a gene: 2. This CDR3 has 15 residues. In DNA form, the CDR3 reads TGTGCCAGCAGCTCCGGACTAGCGGGATCCTACGAGCAGTACTTC. Its protein is CASSSGLAGSYEQYF.

CDR3 nucleotides: TGTGCCAGCGGGGGACAGAAAAATTCACCCCTCCACTTT. Translated: CASGGQKNSPLHF. The chain has TRBV6-5 and TRBJ1-6, with TRBD1 matching over 7 bases. V lost 8 bases, J lost 7 bases, and 5 bases stayed unmatched. The CDR3 has 13 residues. Germline CDR1 and CDR2: MNHEY and SVGAGI.

The gene calls are TRBV6-5 and TRBJ2-2, with 7 positions matching TRBD1. Germline V gene sequence: CDR1 MNHEY, CDR2 SVGAGI. Trimming removed 6 bases from V and 4 bases from J; junction bases left unmatched: 8. This CDR3 has 15 amino acids. The CDR3 spells CASRDRVRGTGELFF. The CDR3 bases are TGTGCCAGCAGAGACAGGGTTCGGGGCACCGGGGAGCTGTTTTTT.

The V and J genes are TRBV25-1 and TRBJ2-2; D is unresolved. V was trimmed by 6 bases and J by 0 bases, leaving 5 bases between them. The CDR3 sequence is 13 residues long. CDR1 is MGHDK, CDR2 SYGVNS, per germline. The CDR3: CASRPANTGELFF. The CDR3 region has the DNA TGTGCCAGCAGGCCGGCGAACACCGGGGAGCTGTTTTTT.

The chain uses TRBV28 and TRBJ2-1; 7 bases are a match to TRBD2. CDR1 and CDR2 (germline): MDHEN, SYDVKM. Germline trimming cut 6 bases from V and 6 bases from J; bases unmatched to any gene: 11. The CDR3 length is 15 residues. The DNA of the CDR3 is TGTGCCAGCAGCTCCGCCAGCGGGAAGGTCAATGAGCAGTTCTTC. Its translation: CASSSASGKVNEQFF.

The chain recombines TRBV7-8 with TRBJ2-2, with 7 bases fitting TRBD1. The V and J ends lost 5 bases and 5 bases, in that order; junction bases with no gene match: 8. This CDR3 spans 15 amino acids. Germline CDR1 reads SGHVS; CDR2 reads FQNEAQ. CDR3 DNA sequence: TGTGCCAGCAGCACCCGACAGGGCCAAACCGGGGAGCTGTTTTTT. This sequence encodes CASSTRQGQTGELFF. The full variable domain, in which reference TRBV7-8 and TRBJ2-2 provide the parts outside the CDR3, is GAGVSQSPRYKVAKRGQDVALRCDPISGHVSLFWYQQALGQGPEFLTYFQNEAQLDKSGLPSDRFFAERPEGSVSTLKIQRTQQEDSAVYLCASSTRQGQTGELFFGEGSRLTVL.

The V call is TRBV7-2, the J call TRBJ1-5, with 9 bases aligning to TRBD1. Germline assignment: CDR1 SGHTA and CDR2 FQGNSA. V was clipped by 5 bases and J by 6 bases; unmatched bases: 8. The CDR3 is 15 residues long. CDR3 in DNA: TGTGCCAGCAGCCCCCGGACAGGGGTGGGTCAGCCCCAGCATTTT. This codes for CASSPRTGVGQPQHF.

This chain connects TRBV30 to TRBJ1-4, with 7 bases fitting TRBD1. Losses at the gene ends were 5 bases for V and 7 bases for J; bases not matched to a gene: 10. This CDR3 has 14 residues. The germline V gene has CDR1 GTSNPN and CDR2 SVGIG (reference sequence). The CDR3, as DNA: TGTGCCTGGTCCCGATACAGGGGTGGTGAAAAACTGTTTTTT. Residues: CAWSRYRGGEKLFF.

The chain recombines TRBV5-1 with TRBJ1-2; D remains unclear. Germline V gene lookup returns CDR1 SGHRS and CDR2 YFSETQ. CDR3 size: 15 residues. Between the trimmed V and J ends, which lost 0 bases and 5 bases, there was a span of 14 bases. The CDR3 region is CASSLAWGGVYGYTF. In DNA form, the CDR3 reads TGCGCCAGCAGCTTGGCATGGGGAGGCGTTTATGGCTACACCTTC.

The gene calls are TRBV6-5 and TRBJ1-1; tentative D call: TRBD1 (6 bases). Trimming took 0 bases from V and 5 from J, leaving 13 bases between them. This CDR3 spans 15 amino acids. Germline-derived CDR1 and CDR2 are MNHEY and SVGAGI. The CDR3 bases are TGTGCCAGCAGTTACTCTTGGGGGCGAAGGACTGAAGCTTTCTTT. This sequence encodes CASSYSWGRRTEAFF.

V usage is TRBV7-9 and J usage is TRBJ2-5; weak D call: TRBD2 (6 bases). The CDR3 loop spans 16 amino acids. Germline V gene lookup returns CDR1 SEHNR and CDR2 FQNEAQ (reference sequence). The ends were cut back, 5 bases at V and 1 base at J, with 17 bases in the middle. The CDR3 protein is CASSPLGSGPQETQYF. CDR3 sequence (DNA): TGTGCCAGCAGCCCCCTGGGTAGCGGACCCCAAGAGACCCAGTACTTC.

The V gene is TRBV9, the J gene TRBJ2-3, with TRBD1 matching over 7 bases. CDR3 length: 15 amino acids. Per germline, CDR1 SGDLS and CDR2 YYNGEE. V was pared by 3 bases and J by 5 bases, with 9 bases of the junction left unmatched. Written as DNA, the CDR3 is TGTGCCAGCAGCGCGGACAGGCTCTATGGAGATACGCAGTATTTT. Translating it yields CASSADRLYGDTQYF. Combining the CDR3 with reference TRBV9 and TRBJ2-3 gives the whole variable domain DSGVTQTPKHLITATGQRVTLRCSPRSGDLSVYWYQQSLDQGLQFLIQYYNGEERAKGNILERFSAQQFPDLHSELNLSSLELGDSALYFCASSADRLYGDTQYFGPGTRLTVL.

The rearrangement joins TRBV5-1 to TRBJ2-1; TRBD2 is a possible D gene (5 bases). This CDR3 is built from 12 residues. The germline V gene has CDR1 SGHRS and CDR2 YFSETQ. Trimming stripped 3 bases from V and 9 bases from J, with 10 bases between. The CDR3 coding sequence is TGCGCCAGCAGCTGGACTGTGGGTGAGCAGTTCTTC. As protein: CASSWTVGEQFF.

V usage is TRBV28 and J usage is TRBJ2-7, with D possibly matching TRBD2 (7 bases). V gave up 8 bases and J gave up 12 bases, with 17 bases separating them. The CDR3 runs to 11 residues. Germline V gene lookup returns CDR1 MDHEN and CDR2 SYDVKM. This chain's CDR3 is CASEWGGILYF. For the CDR3, the DNA is TGTGCCAGCGAATGGGGGGGCATTCTGTACTTC.

The chain uses TRBV19 and TRBJ1-5; D possibly corresponds to TRBD1 (6 bases). V lost 4 bases, J lost 5 bases, and 12 bases lay in between. The CDR3 sequence is 14 residues long. The germline V gene encodes CDR1 LNHDA and CDR2 SQIVND (reference sequence). The CDR3 region has the DNA TGTGCCAGTAGTAGAGGACAGAGGGATCAGCCCCAGCATTTT. Its translation is CASSRGQRDQPQHF.

The chain links TRBV5-5 to TRBJ1-5, with D hard to call. There are 13 residues in the CDR3. Germline CDR1 is SGHKS and CDR2 is YYEKEE (reference sequence). V gave up 7 bases and J gave up 3 bases, with 11 bases separating them. In DNA form, the CDR3 reads TGTGCCAGCGGGCTCCTTAACAATCAGCCCCAGCATTTT. Its translation: CASGLLNNQPQHF.

V gene TRBV15 combines with J gene TRBJ2-1; 9 bases align to TRBD2. The germline V gene has CDR1 LNHNV and CDR2 YYDKDF (reference sequence). CDR3 length: 16 amino acids. V dropped 5 bases and J dropped 4; count of bases not matched to a gene: 9. CDR3 nucleotides: TGTGCCACCAGCTGGCCGACTAGCGGAGCTTACAATGAGCAGTTCTTC. Translating it yields CATSWPTSGAYNEQFF. Full variable domain (missing parts from reference TRBV15 and TRBJ2-1): DAMVIQNPRYQVTQFGKPVTLSCSQTLNHNVMYWYQQKSSQAPKLLFHYYDKDFNNEADTPDNFQSRRPNTSFCFLDIRSPGLGDTAMYLCATSWPTSGAYNEQFFGPGTRLTVL.

This clone was detected once. V and J are TRBV7-8 and TRBJ2-3; D not certain. V was shortened by 4 bases and J by 5 bases, with 4 bases between the two germline ends. CDR1 is SGHVS and CDR2 is FQNEAQ in the germline V gene. The CDR3 is 11 amino acids. CDR3 protein: CASSSLDTQYF. The CDR3 DNA follows: TGTGCCAGCAGCTCCTTAGATACGCAGTATTTT.

The chain recombines TRBV28 with TRBJ1-2; TRBD1 is a possible D gene (5 bases). The CDR3 covers 12 residues. Germline loops: CDR1 MDHEN, CDR2 SYDVKM. The CDR3 DNA is TGTGCTTCCCGGGGGGGAGGGTATGGCTACACCTTC. Protein sequence: CASRGGGYGYTF.